These 27 T cell receptor beta chains were all obtained from the same sample, sequenced in a study of cytomegalovirus exposure and HLA in healthy donors. The PCR used 60 Vbeta and 13 Jbeta primers. The repertoire was sequenced with immunoSEQ multiplex PCR; TCRdb's copy has only in-frame clones and lacks some. The sample consists of about 170,000 clones, 80% to 90% of them appearing once. The sample taken for sequencing was PBMCs. The source is a woman between 18 and 30 years old in good health and CMV-seronegative.

The chain carries TRBV7-9 and TRBJ2-3; D is unclear. V gave up 5 bases and J gave up 4 bases, with 10 bases separating them. CDR1 SEHNR and CDR2 FQNEAQ come from the germline V gene (reference sequence). The CDR3 totals 13 residues. CDR3 nucleotide sequence: TGTGCCAGCAGCACTACTACCGCAGATACGCAGTATTTT. As protein: CASSTTTADTQYF. The variable domain in full, completed from reference TRBV7-9 and TRBJ2-3, reads DTGVSQNPRHKITKRGQNVTFRCDPISEHNRLYWYRQTLGQGPEFLTYFQNEAQLEKSRLLSDRFSAERPKGSFSTLEIQRTEQGDSAMYLCASSTTTADTQYFGPGTRLTVL.

The rearrangement links TRBV11-2 to TRBJ2-5; possibly TRBD2 for D (6 bases). Germline loops: CDR1 SGHAT, CDR2 FQNNGV. The CDR3 is 14 amino acids. V was pared by 6 bases and J by 5 bases, with 16 bases between. Here the CDR3 DNA reads TGTGCCAGCAGTCAGGGCCTCAGCGGGGAGACCCAGTACTTC. It translates to CASSQGLSGETQYF.

This chain joins TRBV11-3 and TRBJ2-1; a weak D match, TRBD2 (6 bases). Deletions cut 1 base from V and 10 bases from J, with 11 bases between. CDR1 is SGHNT, CDR2 YENEEA, per germline. This CDR3 is built from 13 residues. The CDR3 nucleotides are TGTGCCAGCAGCTTAGGTGGGGGGTCCGAGCAGTTCTTC. As protein: CASSLGGGSEQFF.

This clone was observed once. The chain links TRBV2 to TRBJ2-3, with TRBD1 as a possible D gene (6 bases). The V and J ends lost 3 bases and 4 bases respectively, with 11 bases between them. The CDR3 sequence is 14 residues long. Germline loops: CDR1 SNHLY, CDR2 FYNNEI. The CDR3 reads CASSEARGADTQYF. The CDR3 DNA sequence: TGTGCCAGCAGTGAGGCCAGGGGTGCAGATACGCAGTATTTT. The entire variable domain, with the rest obtained from reference TRBV2 and TRBJ2-3, is as follows: EPEVTQTPSHQVTQMGQEVILRCVPISNHLYFYWYRQILGQKVEFLVSFYNNEISEKSEIFDDQFSVERPDGSNFTLKIRSTKLEDSAMYFCASSEARGADTQYFGPGTRLTVL.

This clone was recorded a few times. The chain has TRBV5-1 and TRBJ2-7; D possibly corresponds to TRBD1 (6 bases). The CDR3 consists of 13 residues. From germline, CDR1 is SGHRS and CDR2 YFSETQ. V lost 4 bases, J lost 3 bases, and 11 bases lay in between. The CDR3 sequence: CASSTGTFYEQYF. As DNA, the CDR3 is TGCGCCAGCAGCACCGGGACATTCTACGAGCAGTACTTC.

The chain has TRBV18 and TRBJ2-1, with D tentatively TRBD2 (6 bases). Trimming took 0 bases from V and 7 from J, leaving 16 bases between them. Germline values: CDR1 KGHSH, CDR2 LQKENI. The CDR3 extends over 16 amino acids. DNA of the CDR3: TGTGCCAGCTCACCACCGCGGGGAGAGGGTCCTAATGAGCAGTTCTTC. This gives the protein CASSPPRGEGPNEQFF.

This chain uses TRBV5-4 with TRBJ2-7, with 7 bases matching TRBD1. CDR1 and CDR2 from the germline V gene are SGHNT and YYREEE (reference sequence). The V gene end was trimmed by 3 bases and the J gene end by 1 base; junction bases not matched to a gene: 13. The CDR3 extends over 17 amino acids. CDR3 sequence reads: CASSSAGTDLMSYEQYF. Here the CDR3 DNA reads TGTGCCAGCAGCTCCGCCGGGACAGACCTGATGTCCTACGAGCAGTACTTC. Filled out from reference TRBV5-4 and TRBJ2-7, the complete variable domain reads ETGVTQSPTHLIKTRGQQVTLRCSSQSGHNTVSWYQQALGQGPQFIFQYYREEENGRGNFPPRFSGLQFPNYSSELNVNALELDDSALYLCASSSAGTDLMSYEQYFGPGTRLTVT.

The rearrangement uses TRBV6-5 and TRBJ1-2; D call uncertain. The CDR3 consists of 14 residues. The V gene lost 0 bases and the J gene lost 8 bases, with 13 bases spanning the gap. The germline V gene encodes CDR1 MNHEY and CDR2 SVGAGI. CDR3 sequence: CASSYSKQRGGYTF. The CDR3 DNA is TGTGCCAGCAGTTACTCGAAACAGCGGGGAGGCTACACCTTC.

The gene calls are TRBV5-1 and TRBJ2-1; 14 bases line up with TRBD2. The CDR3 has 17 amino acids. Looked up from germline, CDR1 is SGHRS and CDR2 is YFSETQ. V trimming: 4 bases; J trimming: 0 bases; junction bases outside the gene matches: 3. CDR3 residues: CASSIGTSGSSYNEQFF. In DNA, the CDR3 is TGCGCCAGCAGCATCGGGACTAGCGGGAGCTCCTACAATGAGCAGTTCTTC. Filled out from reference TRBV5-1 and TRBJ2-1, the complete variable domain reads KAGVTQTPRYLIKTRGQQVTLSCSPISGHRSVSWYQQTPGQGLQFLFEYFSETQRNKGNFPGRFSGRQFSNSRSEMNVSTLELGDSALYLCASSIGTSGSSYNEQFFGPGTRLTVL.

The chain links TRBV6-1 to TRBJ1-1, with 8 positions matching TRBD1. The V segment lost 2 bases and the J segment 1 base; nucleotides outside the gene matches: 3. CDR1 is MNHNS, CDR2 SASEGT, per germline. This CDR3 has 15 amino acids. CDR3 region: CASSEQGAGNTEAFF. The CDR3 region has the DNA TGTGCCAGCAGTGAACAGGGGGCAGGGAACACTGAAGCTTTCTTT.

The chain joins TRBV5-5 to TRBJ2-7, with 8 nucleotides matching TRBD1. Germline-derived CDR1 and CDR2 are SGHKS and YYEKEE (reference sequence). The CDR3 extends over 12 amino acids. V trimming: 4 bases; J trimming: 7 bases; junction bases outside the gene matches: 4. The CDR3 here is CASSGQGGEQYF. The CDR3 DNA reads TGTGCCAGCAGCGGACAGGGTGGAGAGCAGTACTTC.

The chain couples TRBV5-1 to TRBJ2-2; 11 bases match TRBD2. The germline V gene has CDR1 SGHRS and CDR2 YFSETQ. CDR3 length equals 18 residues. Trimming took 4 bases from V and 4 from J; bases not matched to a gene: 12. The CDR3 region has the DNA TGCGCCAGCAGCCCGTTGCGGTTAGCGGGAGGGAGCACCGGGGAGCTGTTTTTT. Its translation: CASSPLRLAGGSTGELFF. Complete variable domain (other parts from reference TRBV5-1 and TRBJ2-2): KAGVTQTPRYLIKTRGQQVTLSCSPISGHRSVSWYQQTPGQGLQFLFEYFSETQRNKGNFPGRFSGRQFSNSRSEMNVSTLELGDSALYLCASSPLRLAGGSTGELFFGEGSRLTVL.

CDR3 residues: CAWSVRRVLEQFF. The DNA of the CDR3 is TGTGCCTGGAGTGTACGGAGGGTCCTTGAGCAGTTCTTC. V and J are TRBV30 and TRBJ2-1; tentatively, D is TRBD2 (6 bases). V lost 0 bases, J lost 9 bases, and 12 bases lay in between. The CDR3 runs 13 residues. Germline values: CDR1 GTSNPN, CDR2 SVGIG (reference sequence). Supplemented by reference TRBV30 and TRBJ2-1, the full variable domain reads SQTIHQWPATLVQPVGSPLSLECTVEGTSNPNLYWYRQAAGRGLQLLFYSVGIGQISSEVPQNLSASRPQDRQFILSSKKLLLSDSGFYLCAWSVRRVLEQFFGPGTRLTVL.

This chain uses TRBV18 with TRBJ2-4; 7 bases match TRBD1. Looked up from germline, CDR1 is KGHSH and CDR2 is LQKENI. J gave up 0 bases and V 2 bases, and 1 base lay outside the gene matches. The CDR3 has 15 amino acids. The CDR3 nucleotides read TGTGCCAGCTCACCAGACAGGGTAGCCAAAAACATTCAGTACTTC. Encoded protein: CASSPDRVAKNIQYF. Complete variable domain (other parts from reference TRBV18 and TRBJ2-4): NAGVMQNPRHLVRRRGQEARLRCSPMKGHSHVYWYRQLPEEGLKFMVYLQKENIIDESGMPKERFSAEFPKEGPSILRIQQVVRGDSAAYFCASSPDRVAKNIQYFGAGTRLSVL.

In this sample, this clone turned up once. The chain is built from TRBV28 and TRBJ2-5; weak D call: TRBD2 (5 bases). Per germline, CDR1 MDHEN and CDR2 SYDVKM. This CDR3 region has 15 residues. V gave up 5 bases and J gave up 4 bases, with 17 bases separating them. The CDR3 DNA follows: TGTGCCAGCAGTCCTACGCGGAGAGGAGGAGAGACCCAGTACTTC. Its translation: CASSPTRRGGETQYF.

The chain couples TRBV30 to TRBJ1-2; a weak D match, TRBD1 (6 bases). Trimming shortened V by 2 bases and J by 8 bases, and 12 bases separated the two germline ends. Germline CDR1 GTSNPN, CDR2 SVGIG (reference sequence). The CDR3 length is 12 residues. CDR3 sequence reads: CAWSPQGGGYTF. The CDR3 DNA follows: TGTGCCTGGAGTCCACAGGGAGGGGGCTACACCTTC.

The chain combines TRBV15 with TRBJ2-1; weak D call: TRBD1 (5 bases). The CDR3 extends over 13 amino acids. Germline-derived CDR1 and CDR2 are LNHNV and YYDKDF (reference sequence). Trimming cost V 9 bases and J 1 base, with 10 bases left between them. CDR3 in amino acids: CATLRQSYNEQFF. CDR3 nucleotide sequence: TGTGCCACGCTTCGACAGTCCTACAATGAGCAGTTCTTC.

The rearrangement uses TRBV7-3 and TRBJ1-1, with 7 bases identical to TRBD1. CDR1 is SGHTA and CDR2 is FQGTGA in the germline V gene. Losses at the gene ends were 2 bases for V and 0 bases for J; bases not matched to a gene: 9. CDR3 size: 17 residues. The CDR3 loop is CASSLSTGAFMNTEAFF. CDR3 bases: TGTGCCAGCAGCTTATCCACAGGGGCGTTCATGAACACTGAAGCTTTCTTT.

The chain couples TRBV28 to TRBJ2-5; 15 bases line up with TRBD2. The CDR3 length is 17 residues. With 2 bases clipped from V and 3 bases from J, the junction kept 4 bases outside the gene matches. Germline CDR1 is MDHEN and CDR2 is SYDVKM. The DNA of the CDR3 is TGTGCCAGCAGTTTACGGACTAGCGGGAGGGCCAAAGAGACCCAGTACTTC. Amino acids: CASSLRTSGRAKETQYF. Full variable domain (rest looked up from reference TRBV28 and TRBJ2-5): DVKVTQSSRYLVKRTGEKVFLECVQDMDHENMFWYRQDPGLGLRLIYFSYDVKMKEKGDIPEGYSVSREKKERFSLILESASTNQTSMYLCASSLRTSGRAKETQYFGPGTRLLVL.

This chain connects TRBV9 to TRBJ1-5, with 8 bases fitting TRBD1. This CDR3 has 15 residues. V gave up 3 bases and J gave up 1 base; unmatched junction bases: 3. Germline loops: CDR1 SGDLS, CDR2 YYNGEE. CDR3 region: CASSAGGWSNQPQHF. The CDR3 DNA reads TGTGCCAGCAGCGCAGGGGGCTGGAGCAATCAGCCCCAGCATTTT.

This clone was seen a handful of times. The genes are TRBV5-6 and TRBJ1-1, with D unclear. The V end was cut by 2 bases, the J end by 1 base, with 15 bases between. The CDR3 covers 16 residues. Germline CDR1 and CDR2: SGHDT and YYEEEE. CDR3 sequence: CASSFFGSAGNTEAFF. The CDR3 nucleotides read TGTGCCAGCAGCTTCTTCGGGTCTGCGGGGAACACTGAAGCTTTCTTT.

Comment on this clone: Different DNA sequences within this sample yield the same CDR3. The chain combines TRBV6-5 with TRBJ2-7; 7 nucleotides agree with TRBD1. V was clipped by 2 bases and J by 6 bases; unmatched bases: 1. The CDR3 sequence is 12 residues long. Germline V lookup: CDR1 MNHEY, CDR2 SVGAGI. The CDR3 DNA sequence: TGTGCCAGCAGTTACGCAGGGGGCGAGCAGTACTTC. It codes for CASSYAGGEQYF.

This clone was detected once. This sequence joins TRBV15 and TRBJ1-4; TRBD1 agrees at 8 bases. The germline V gene encodes CDR1 LNHNV and CDR2 YYDKDF (reference sequence). CDR3 length: 15 amino acids. V shed 6 bases, J shed 0 bases, and the junction held 3 bases outside the gene matches. The CDR3 DNA is TGTGCCACCAGAATACAGGGGGCAACTAATGAAAAACTGTTTTTT. The encoded protein is CATRIQGATNEKLFF.

This chain joins TRBV6-5 and TRBJ2-2; D unclear. This CDR3 is built from 12 residues. Germline V gene data show CDR1 as MNHEY and CDR2 as SVGAGI. The germline V and J ends were trimmed by 5 bases and 8 bases, with 9 bases remaining between them. CDR3 region: CASSRLGGELFF. The DNA for the CDR3 is TGTGCCAGCAGTCGCCTAGGAGGGGAGCTGTTTTTT.

The CDR3 is CASSPPGSRVGTQYF. As DNA, the CDR3 is TGTGCCAGCAGCCCCCCCGGGAGCCGTGTTGGGACCCAGTACTTC. The J gene is TRBJ2-5, the V gene TRBV7-9; perhaps TRBD2 as D (6 bases). Looked up from germline, CDR1 is SEHNR and CDR2 is FQNEAQ (reference sequence). V was clipped by 5 bases and J by 7 bases, with 20 bases between them. The length of the CDR3 is 15 residues.

The chain combines TRBV7-9 with TRBJ2-2; no firm D call. Germline CDR1 is SEHNR and CDR2 is FQNEAQ (reference sequence). The V and J ends lost 4 bases and 6 bases respectively, with 9 bases between them. CDR3 length: 13 residues. In nucleotides, the CDR3 is TGTGCCAGCAGCTCGACGGGTGCCGGGGAGCTGTTTTTT. This gives the protein CASSSTGAGELFF.

The J gene is TRBJ2-1, the V gene TRBV7-3; TRBD2 matches at 7 bases. The germline V gene has CDR1 SGHTA and CDR2 FQGTGA. The CDR3 is 12 amino acids. V lost 5 bases and J lost 9; bases outside the gene matches: 4. The DNA for the CDR3 is TGTGCCAGCAGCCCCCCGGGAGGTGAGCAGTTCTTC. Translation: CASSPPGGEQFF.